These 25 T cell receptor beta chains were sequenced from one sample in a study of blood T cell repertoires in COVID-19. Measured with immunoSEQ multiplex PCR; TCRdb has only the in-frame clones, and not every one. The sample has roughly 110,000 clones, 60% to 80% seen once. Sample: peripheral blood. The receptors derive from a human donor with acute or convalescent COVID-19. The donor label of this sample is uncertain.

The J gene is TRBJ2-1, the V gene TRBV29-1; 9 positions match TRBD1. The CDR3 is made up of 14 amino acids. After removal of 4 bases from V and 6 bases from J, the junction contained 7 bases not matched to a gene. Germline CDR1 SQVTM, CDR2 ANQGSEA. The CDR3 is CSVGRGTGPNEQFF. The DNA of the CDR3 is TGCAGCGTTGGTCGAGGGACAGGGCCCAATGAGCAGTTCTTC.

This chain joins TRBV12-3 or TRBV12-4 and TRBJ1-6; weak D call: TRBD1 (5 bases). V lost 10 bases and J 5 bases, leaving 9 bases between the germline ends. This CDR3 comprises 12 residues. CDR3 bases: TGTGCCATCGCGACAGATAATTCACCCCTCCACTTT. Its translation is CAIATDNSPLHF.

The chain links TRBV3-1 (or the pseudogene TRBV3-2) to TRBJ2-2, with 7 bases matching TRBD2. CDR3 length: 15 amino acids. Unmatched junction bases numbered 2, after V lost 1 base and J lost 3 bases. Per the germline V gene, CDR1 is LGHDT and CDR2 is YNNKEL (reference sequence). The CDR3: CASSQGGGDTGELFF. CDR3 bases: TGTGCCAGCAGCCAAGGTGGGGGGGACACCGGGGAGCTGTTTTTT.

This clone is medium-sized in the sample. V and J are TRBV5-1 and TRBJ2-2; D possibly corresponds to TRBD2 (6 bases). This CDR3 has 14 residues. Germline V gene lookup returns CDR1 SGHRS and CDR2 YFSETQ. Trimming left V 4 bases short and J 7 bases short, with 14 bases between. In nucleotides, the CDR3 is TGCGCCAGCAGCATAGCGGCTGAGGGCGGGGAGCTGTTTTTT. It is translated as CASSIAAEGGELFF.

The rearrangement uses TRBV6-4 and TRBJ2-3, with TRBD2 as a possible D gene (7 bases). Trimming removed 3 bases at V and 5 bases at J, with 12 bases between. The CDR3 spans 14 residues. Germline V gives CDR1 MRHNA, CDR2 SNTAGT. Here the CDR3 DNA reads TGTGCCAGCAGTGAAGGGGGGGGAGGAGATACGCAGTATTTT. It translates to CASSEGGGGDTQYF.

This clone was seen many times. The CDR3 loop reads CASSAPGQVGSYEQYF. DNA for the CDR3: TGTGCCAGCAGCGCCCCCGGACAGGTTGGATCCTACGAGCAGTACTTC. The V gene is TRBV7-2, the J gene TRBJ2-7, with 7 positions matching TRBD1. The ends lost 5 bases at V and 1 base at J; junction bases unmatched: 11. The CDR3 consists of 16 residues. Looked up from germline, CDR1 is SGHTA and CDR2 is FQGNSA.

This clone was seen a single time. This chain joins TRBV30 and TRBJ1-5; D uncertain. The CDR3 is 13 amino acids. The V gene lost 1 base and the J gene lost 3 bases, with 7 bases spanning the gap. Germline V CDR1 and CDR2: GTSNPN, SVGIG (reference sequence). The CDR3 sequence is CAWSERNNQPQHF. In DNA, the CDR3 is TGTGCCTGGAGTGAGAGGAACAATCAGCCCCAGCATTTT.

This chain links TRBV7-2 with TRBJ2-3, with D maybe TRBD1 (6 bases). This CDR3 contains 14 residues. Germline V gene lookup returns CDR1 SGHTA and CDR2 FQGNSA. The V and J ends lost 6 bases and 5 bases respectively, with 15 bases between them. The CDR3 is CASRRGNGGDTQYF. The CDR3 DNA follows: TGTGCCAGCAGGAGGGGGAATGGGGGAGATACGCAGTATTTT.

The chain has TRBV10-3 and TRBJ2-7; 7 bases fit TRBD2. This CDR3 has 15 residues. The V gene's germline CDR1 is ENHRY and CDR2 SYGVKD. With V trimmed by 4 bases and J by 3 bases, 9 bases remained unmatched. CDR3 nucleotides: TGTGCCATCAGTGGGGAGGGGTATGTAGTCTACGAGCAGTACTTC. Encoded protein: CAISGEGYVVYEQYF.

CDR3 in DNA: TGTGCCAGCAGCTCCGGACAGGGGCTGAACACCGGGGAGCTGTTTTTT. This sequence encodes CASSSGQGLNTGELFF. J is TRBJ2-2 and V is TRBV5-5; 9 bases are shared with TRBD1. This CDR3 comprises 16 residues. Germline values: CDR1 SGHKS, CDR2 YYEKEE (reference sequence). The V and J ends lost 3 bases and 1 base, in that order; junction bases with no gene match: 4.

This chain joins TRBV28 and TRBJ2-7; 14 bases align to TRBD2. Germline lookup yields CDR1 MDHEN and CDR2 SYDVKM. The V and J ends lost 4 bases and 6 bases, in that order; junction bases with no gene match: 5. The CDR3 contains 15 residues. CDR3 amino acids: CASSSSGLAGVEQYF. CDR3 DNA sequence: TGTGCCAGCAGTTCATCGGGACTAGCGGGGGTCGAGCAGTACTTC.

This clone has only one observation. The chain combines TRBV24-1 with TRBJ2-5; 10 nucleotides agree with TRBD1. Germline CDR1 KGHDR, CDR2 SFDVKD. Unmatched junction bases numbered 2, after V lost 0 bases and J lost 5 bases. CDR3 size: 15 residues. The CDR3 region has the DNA TGTGCCACCAGTGATTTGGACAGGGGGCTTGAGACCCAGTACTTC. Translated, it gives CATSDLDRGLETQYF.

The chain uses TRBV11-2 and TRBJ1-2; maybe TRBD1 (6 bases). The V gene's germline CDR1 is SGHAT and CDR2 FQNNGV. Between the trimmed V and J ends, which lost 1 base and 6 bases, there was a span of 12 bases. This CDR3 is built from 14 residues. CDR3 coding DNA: TGTGCCAGCAGCTTAGTTCGTACAGGGCATGGCTACACCTTC. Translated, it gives CASSLVRTGHGYTF.

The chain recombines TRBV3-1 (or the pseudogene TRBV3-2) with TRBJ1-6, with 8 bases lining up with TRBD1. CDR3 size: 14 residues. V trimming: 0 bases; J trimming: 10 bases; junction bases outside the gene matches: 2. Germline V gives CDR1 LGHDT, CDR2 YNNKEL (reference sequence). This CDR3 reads CASSQDRGLSPLHF. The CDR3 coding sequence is TGTGCCAGCAGCCAAGACAGGGGGCTATCACCCCTCCACTTT.

Here the CDR3 reads CASSLSDLDRAGSPLHF. CDR3 sequence (DNA): TGTGCCAGCAGCTTGTCGGATCTAGACAGGGCAGGTTCACCCCTCCACTTT. The chain couples TRBV5-4 to TRBJ1-6, with 7 bases aligning to TRBD1. J lost 9 bases, V lost 1 base, and 13 bases had no gene match. CDR1 and CDR2 from the germline V gene are SGHNT and YYREEE (reference sequence). CDR3 length: 17 amino acids.

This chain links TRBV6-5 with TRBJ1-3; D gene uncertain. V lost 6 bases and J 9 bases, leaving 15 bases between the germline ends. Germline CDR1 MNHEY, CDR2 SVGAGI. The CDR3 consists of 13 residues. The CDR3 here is CASRVGLSSTIYF. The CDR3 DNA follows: TGTGCCAGCAGGGTAGGACTCTCGAGCACCATATATTTT.

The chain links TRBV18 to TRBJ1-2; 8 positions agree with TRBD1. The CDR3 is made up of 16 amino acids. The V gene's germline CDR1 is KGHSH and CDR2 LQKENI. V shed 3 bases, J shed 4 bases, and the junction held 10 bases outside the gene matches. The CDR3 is CASSPTGGDRSYGYTF. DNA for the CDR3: TGTGCCAGCTCACCTACCGGAGGGGACAGGAGCTATGGCTACACCTTC.

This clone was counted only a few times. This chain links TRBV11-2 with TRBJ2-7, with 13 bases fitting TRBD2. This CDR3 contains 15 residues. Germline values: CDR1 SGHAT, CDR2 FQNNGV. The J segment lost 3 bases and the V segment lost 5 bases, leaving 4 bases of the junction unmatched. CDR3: CASSRGLAGYYEQYF. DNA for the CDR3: TGTGCCAGCAGCCGGGGACTAGCGGGATACTACGAGCAGTACTTC.

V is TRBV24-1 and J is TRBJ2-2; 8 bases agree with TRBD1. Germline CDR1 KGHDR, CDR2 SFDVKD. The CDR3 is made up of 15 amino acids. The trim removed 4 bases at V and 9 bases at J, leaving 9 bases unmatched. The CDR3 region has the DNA TGTGCCACCAGTGAGCGGGACAGGTTCCAGCGGGAGCTGTTTTTT. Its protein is CATSERDRFQRELFF.

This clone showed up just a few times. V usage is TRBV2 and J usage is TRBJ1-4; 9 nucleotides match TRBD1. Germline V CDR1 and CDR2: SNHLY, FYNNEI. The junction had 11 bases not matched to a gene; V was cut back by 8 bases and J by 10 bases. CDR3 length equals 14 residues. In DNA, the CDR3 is TGTGCCAGCCGAATACAGGGGGCCTCGGGAAAACTGTTTTTT. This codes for CASRIQGASGKLFF.

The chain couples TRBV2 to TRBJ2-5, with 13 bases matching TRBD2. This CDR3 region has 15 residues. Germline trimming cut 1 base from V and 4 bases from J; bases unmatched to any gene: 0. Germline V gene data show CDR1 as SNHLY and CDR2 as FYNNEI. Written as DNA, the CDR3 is TGTGCCAGCAGTGAAGGGACTAGCGGGGGAGAGACCCAGTACTTC. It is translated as CASSEGTSGGETQYF. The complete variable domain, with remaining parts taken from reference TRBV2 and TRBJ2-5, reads EPEVTQTPSHQVTQMGQEVILRCVPISNHLYFYWYRQILGQKVEFLVSFYNNEISEKSEIFDDQFSVERPDGSNFTLKIRSTKLEDSAMYFCASSEGTSGGETQYFGPGTRLLVL.

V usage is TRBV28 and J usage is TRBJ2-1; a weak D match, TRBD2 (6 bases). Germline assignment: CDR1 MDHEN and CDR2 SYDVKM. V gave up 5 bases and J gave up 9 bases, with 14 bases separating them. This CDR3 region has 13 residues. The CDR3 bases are TGTGCCAGCAGTAAGGGACTCGCGCTTGAGCAGTTCTTC. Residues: CASSKGLALEQFF.

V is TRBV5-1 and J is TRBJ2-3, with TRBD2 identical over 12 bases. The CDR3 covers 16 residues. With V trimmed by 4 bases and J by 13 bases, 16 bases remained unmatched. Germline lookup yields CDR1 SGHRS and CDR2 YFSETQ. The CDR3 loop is CASSPGKGTSGGMEYF. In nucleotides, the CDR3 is TGCGCCAGCAGCCCCGGCAAGGGTACTAGCGGGGGGATGGAGTATTTT.

DNA of the CDR3: TGTGCCAGCAGCGTAGCGAGTCAAGAGACCCAGTACTTC. Translating gives CASSVASQETQYF. This chain joins TRBV9 and TRBJ2-5; D ambiguous. Trimming shortened V by 0 bases and J by 2 bases, and 5 bases separated the two germline ends. CDR3 length equals 13 residues. Germline V lookup: CDR1 SGDLS, CDR2 YYNGEE. Looking up the rest from reference TRBV9 and TRBJ2-5 gives the full variable domain: DSGVTQTPKHLITATGQRVTLRCSPRSGDLSVYWYQQSLDQGLQFLIQYYNGEERAKGNILERFSAQQFPDLHSELNLSSLELGDSALYFCASSVASQETQYFGPGTRLLVL.

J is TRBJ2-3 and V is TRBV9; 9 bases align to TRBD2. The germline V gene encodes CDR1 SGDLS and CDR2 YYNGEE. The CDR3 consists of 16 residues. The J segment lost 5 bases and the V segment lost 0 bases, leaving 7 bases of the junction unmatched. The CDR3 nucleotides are TGTGCCAGCAGCGTAGCTCTGCGGGGGGGCCTAGATACGCAGTATTTT. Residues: CASSVALRGGLDTQYF.